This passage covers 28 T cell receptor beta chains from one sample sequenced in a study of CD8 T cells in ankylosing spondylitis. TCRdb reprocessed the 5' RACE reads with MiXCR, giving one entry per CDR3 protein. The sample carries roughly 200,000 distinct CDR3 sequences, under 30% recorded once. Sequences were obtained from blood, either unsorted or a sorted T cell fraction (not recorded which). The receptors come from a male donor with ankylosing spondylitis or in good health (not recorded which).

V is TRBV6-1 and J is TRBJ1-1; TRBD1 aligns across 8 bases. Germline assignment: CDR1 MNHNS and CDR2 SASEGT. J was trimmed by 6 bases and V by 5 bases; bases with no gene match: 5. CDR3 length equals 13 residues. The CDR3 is CASSQPGGPEAFF. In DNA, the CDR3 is TGTGCCAGCAGTCAACCAGGGGGCCCTGAAGCTTTCTTT.

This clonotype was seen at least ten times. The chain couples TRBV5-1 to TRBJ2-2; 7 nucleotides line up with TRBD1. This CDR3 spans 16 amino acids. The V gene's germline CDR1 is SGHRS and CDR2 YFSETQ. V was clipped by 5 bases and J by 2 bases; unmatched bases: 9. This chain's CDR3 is CASREPGQSNTGELFF. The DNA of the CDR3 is TGCGCCAGCAGGGAGCCGGGACAGAGTAACACCGGGGAGCTGTTTTTT.

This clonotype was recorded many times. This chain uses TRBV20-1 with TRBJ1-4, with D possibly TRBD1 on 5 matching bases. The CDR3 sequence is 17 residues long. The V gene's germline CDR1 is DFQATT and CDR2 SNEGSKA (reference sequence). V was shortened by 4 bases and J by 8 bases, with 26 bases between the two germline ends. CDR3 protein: CSAKKLNRGSTSEKLFF. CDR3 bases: TGCAGTGCTAAGAAGTTGAACCGGGGCAGTACATCAGAAAAACTGTTTTTT.

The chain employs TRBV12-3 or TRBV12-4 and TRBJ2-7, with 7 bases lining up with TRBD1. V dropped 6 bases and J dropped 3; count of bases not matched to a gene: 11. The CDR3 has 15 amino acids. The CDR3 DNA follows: TGTGCCAGCAGCCGTTACGCGACAGGGTACTACGAGCAGTACTTC. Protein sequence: CASSRYATGYYEQYF.

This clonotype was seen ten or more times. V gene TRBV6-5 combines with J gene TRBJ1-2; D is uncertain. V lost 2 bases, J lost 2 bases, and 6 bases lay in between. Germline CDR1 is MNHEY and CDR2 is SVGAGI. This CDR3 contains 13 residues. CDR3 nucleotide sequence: TGTGCCAGCAGTTACGGCGGGAACTATGGCTACACCTTC. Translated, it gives CASSYGGNYGYTF.

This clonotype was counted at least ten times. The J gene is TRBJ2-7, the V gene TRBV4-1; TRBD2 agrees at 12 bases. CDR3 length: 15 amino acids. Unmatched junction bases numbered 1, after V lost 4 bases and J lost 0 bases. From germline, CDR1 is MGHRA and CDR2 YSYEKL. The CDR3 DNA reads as TGCGCCAGCAGCCCGACTAGCGGGAGCTCCTACGAGCAGTACTTC. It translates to CASSPTSGSSYEQYF.

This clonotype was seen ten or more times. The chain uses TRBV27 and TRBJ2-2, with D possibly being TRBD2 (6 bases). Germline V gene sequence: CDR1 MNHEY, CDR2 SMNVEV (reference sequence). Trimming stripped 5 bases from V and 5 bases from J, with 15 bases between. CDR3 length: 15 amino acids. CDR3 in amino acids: CASSLSAGGTGELFF. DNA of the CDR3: TGTGCCAGCAGTCTGTCAGCGGGCGGGACCGGGGAGCTGTTTTTT.

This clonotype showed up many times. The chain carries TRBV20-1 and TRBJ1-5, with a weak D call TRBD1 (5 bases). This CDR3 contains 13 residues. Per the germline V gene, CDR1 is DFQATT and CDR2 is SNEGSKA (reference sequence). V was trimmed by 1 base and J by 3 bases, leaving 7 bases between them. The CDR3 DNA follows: TGCAGTGCTAGAGGACAGTTCAATCAGCCCCAGCATTTT. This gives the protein CSARGQFNQPQHF.

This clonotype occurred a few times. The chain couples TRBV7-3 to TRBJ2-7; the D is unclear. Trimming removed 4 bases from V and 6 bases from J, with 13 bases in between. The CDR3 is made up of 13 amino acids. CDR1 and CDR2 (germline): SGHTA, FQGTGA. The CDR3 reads CASSSYLSTEQYF. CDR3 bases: TGTGCCAGCAGCTCTTATCTGAGTACCGAGCAGTACTTC.

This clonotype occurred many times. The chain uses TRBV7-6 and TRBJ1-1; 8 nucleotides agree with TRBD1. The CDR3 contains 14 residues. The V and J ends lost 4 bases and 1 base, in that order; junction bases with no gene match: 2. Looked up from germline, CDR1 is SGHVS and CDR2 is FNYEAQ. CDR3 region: CASSSGQANTEAFF. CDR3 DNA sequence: TGTGCCAGCAGCTCGGGACAGGCGAACACTGAAGCTTTCTTT.

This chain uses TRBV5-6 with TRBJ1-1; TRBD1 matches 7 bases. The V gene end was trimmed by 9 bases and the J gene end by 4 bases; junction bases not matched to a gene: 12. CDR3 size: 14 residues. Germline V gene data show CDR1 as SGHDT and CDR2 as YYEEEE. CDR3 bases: TGTGCCATCAGACTCGGGCAGGGGGTCACTGAAGCTTTCTTT. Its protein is CAIRLGQGVTEAFF.

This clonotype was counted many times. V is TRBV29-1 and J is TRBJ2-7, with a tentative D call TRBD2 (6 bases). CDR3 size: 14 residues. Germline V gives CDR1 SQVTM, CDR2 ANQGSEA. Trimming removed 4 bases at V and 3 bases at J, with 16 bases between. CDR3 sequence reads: CSVGETSLGYEQYF. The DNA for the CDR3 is TGCAGCGTTGGTGAGACTAGTTTAGGCTACGAGCAGTACTTC.

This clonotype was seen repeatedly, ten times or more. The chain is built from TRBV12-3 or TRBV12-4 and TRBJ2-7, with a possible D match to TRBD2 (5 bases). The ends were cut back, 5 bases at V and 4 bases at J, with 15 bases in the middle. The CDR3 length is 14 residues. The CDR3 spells CASSPRGPPYEQYF. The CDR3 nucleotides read TGTGCCAGCAGTCCACGGGGTCCCCCGTACGAGCAGTACTTC.

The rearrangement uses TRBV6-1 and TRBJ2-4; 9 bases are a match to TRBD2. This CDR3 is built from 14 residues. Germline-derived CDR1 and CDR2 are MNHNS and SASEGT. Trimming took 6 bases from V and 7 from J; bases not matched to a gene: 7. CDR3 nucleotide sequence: TGTGCCAGCAGCGTAGGACTAGCGCCCAACATTCAGTACTTC. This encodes CASSVGLAPNIQYF.

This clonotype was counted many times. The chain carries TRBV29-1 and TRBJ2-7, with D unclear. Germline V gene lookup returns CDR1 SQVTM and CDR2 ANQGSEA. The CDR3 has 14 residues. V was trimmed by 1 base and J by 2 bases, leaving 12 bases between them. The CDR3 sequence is CSVEGEAQTYEQYF. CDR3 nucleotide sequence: TGCAGCGTTGAAGGCGAGGCACAGACCTACGAGCAGTACTTC.

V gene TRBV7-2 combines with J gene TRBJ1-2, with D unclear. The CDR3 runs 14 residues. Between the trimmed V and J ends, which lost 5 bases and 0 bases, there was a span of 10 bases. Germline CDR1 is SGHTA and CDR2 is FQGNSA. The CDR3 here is CASSPLTTNYGYTF. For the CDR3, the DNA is TGTGCCAGCAGCCCCCTGACAACTAACTATGGCTACACCTTC.

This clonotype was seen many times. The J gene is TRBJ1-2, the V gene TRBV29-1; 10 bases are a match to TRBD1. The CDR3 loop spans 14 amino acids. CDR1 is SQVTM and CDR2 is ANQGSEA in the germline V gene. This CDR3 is CTSKRTGGRGGYTF. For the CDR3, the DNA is TGCACCTCGAAAAGGACAGGGGGTCGAGGTGGCTACACCTTC.

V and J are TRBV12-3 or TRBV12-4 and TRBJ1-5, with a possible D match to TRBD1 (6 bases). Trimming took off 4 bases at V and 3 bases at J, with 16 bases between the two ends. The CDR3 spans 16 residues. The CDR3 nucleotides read TGTGCCAGCAGTTCTTCAGCAGGGGCCTCCAATCAGCCCCAGCATTTT. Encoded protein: CASSSSAGASNQPQHF.

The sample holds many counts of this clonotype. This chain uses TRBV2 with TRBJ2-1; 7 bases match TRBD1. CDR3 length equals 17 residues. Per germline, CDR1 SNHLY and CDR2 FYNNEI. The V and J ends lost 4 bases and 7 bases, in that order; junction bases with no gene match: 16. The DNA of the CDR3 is TGTGCCAGCAGTGTCGAACACAGGGGTCGAGCAAGAAATGAGCAGTTCTTC. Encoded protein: CASSVEHRGRARNEQFF.

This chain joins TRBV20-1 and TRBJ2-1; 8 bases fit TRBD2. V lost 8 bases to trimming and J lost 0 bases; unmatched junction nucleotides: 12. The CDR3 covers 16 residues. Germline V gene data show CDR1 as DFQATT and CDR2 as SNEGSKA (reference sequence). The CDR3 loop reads CSSELAALGSYNEQFF. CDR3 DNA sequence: TGCAGTTCGGAACTAGCGGCGCTAGGCTCCTACAATGAGCAGTTCTTC.

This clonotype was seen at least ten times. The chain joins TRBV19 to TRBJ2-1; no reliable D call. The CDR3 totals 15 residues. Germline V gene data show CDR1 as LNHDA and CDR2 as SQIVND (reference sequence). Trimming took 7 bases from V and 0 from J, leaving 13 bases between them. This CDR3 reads CASTERLSSYNEQFF. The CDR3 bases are TGTGCCAGTACAGAGCGCCTAAGCTCCTACAATGAGCAGTTCTTC. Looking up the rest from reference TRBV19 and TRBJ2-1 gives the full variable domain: DGGITQSPKYLFRKEGQNVTLSCEQNLNHDAMYWYRQDPGQGLRLIYYSQIVNDFQKGDIAEGYSVSREKKESFPLTVTSAQKNPTAFYLCASTERLSSYNEQFFGPGTRLTVL.

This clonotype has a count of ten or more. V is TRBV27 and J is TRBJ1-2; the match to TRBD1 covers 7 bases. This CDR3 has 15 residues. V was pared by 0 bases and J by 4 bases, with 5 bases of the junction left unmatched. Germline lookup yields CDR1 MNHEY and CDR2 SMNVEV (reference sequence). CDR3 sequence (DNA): TGTGCCAGCAGTTTATCCCCACAGGGGACCTATGGCTACACCTTC. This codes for CASSLSPQGTYGYTF.

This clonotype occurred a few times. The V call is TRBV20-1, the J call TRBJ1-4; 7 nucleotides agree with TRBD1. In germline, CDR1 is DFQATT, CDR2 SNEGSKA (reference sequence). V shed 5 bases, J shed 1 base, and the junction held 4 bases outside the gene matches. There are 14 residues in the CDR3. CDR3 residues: CSALNRGTNEKLFF. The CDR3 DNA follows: TGCAGTGCTCTTAACAGGGGAACTAATGAAAAACTGTTTTTT.

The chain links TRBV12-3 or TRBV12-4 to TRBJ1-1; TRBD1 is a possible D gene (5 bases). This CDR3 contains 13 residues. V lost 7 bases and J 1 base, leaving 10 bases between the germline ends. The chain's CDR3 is CASTIGANTEAFF. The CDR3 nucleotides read TGTGCCAGCACCATCGGGGCGAACACTGAAGCTTTCTTT.

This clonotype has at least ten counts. Written as DNA, the CDR3 is TGTGCCAGCAACCCTACCCAGGGAGTCGGTGAGCAGTTCTTC. It translates to CASNPTQGVGEQFF. The gene calls are TRBV6-1 and TRBJ2-1; D may correspond to TRBD1 or TRBD2 (5 bases each). The CDR3 covers 14 residues. Germline V lookup: CDR1 MNHNS, CDR2 SASEGT. The V and J ends lost 7 bases and 9 bases respectively, with 19 bases between them.

The CDR3 sequence is CSARARGADSGNTIYF. Here the CDR3 DNA reads TGCAGTGCTAGAGCAAGGGGCGCCGACTCTGGAAACACCATATATTTT. The chain joins TRBV20-1 to TRBJ1-3, with D possibly being TRBD1 (5 bases). The CDR3 length is 16 residues. Trimming removed 1 base from V and 0 bases from J, with 13 bases in between. The germline V gene encodes CDR1 DFQATT and CDR2 SNEGSKA (reference sequence).

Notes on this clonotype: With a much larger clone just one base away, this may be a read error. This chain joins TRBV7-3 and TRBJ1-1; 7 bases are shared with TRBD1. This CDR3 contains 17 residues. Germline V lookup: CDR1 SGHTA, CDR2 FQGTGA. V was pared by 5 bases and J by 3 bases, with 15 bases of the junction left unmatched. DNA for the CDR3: TGTGCCAGCAGCCTACGGACAGGCTCCGGGGGGGACACTGAAGCTTTCTTT. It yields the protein CASSLRTGSGGDTEAFF.

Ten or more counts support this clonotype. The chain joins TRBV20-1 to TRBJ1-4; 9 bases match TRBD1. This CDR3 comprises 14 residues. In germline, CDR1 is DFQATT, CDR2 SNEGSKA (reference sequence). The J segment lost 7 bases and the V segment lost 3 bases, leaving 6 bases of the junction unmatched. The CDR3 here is CSARDRGEGEKLFF. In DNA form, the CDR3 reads TGCAGTGCTAGGGACAGGGGTGAGGGTGAAAAACTGTTTTTT.